This TCR beta chain was captured in a study of regulatory T cells in long-lasting Graves disease (dated by TCRdb to the early 2020s). At the level of the whole study: To count as having persistent Graves' disease, a patient had to have received antithyroid drug treatment for over 5 years with TSH receptor autoantibodies remaining persistently positive. Persistent Graves' disease patients were compared with newly diagnosed Graves' disease patients by peripheral blood TCR sequencing and RNA sequencing. The study was registered as a clinical trial and conducted in China. A total of 35 or so samples were covered by TCR sequencing, comprising around 13 persistent and around 20 newly diagnosed Graves' disease patients. Antithyroid drugs had been taken for 8.5 to 13 years on average by persistent Graves' disease patients in the clinical cohort. General study outcomes and caveats: Persistent patients shared more public clonotypes among themselves (around 3,000) than newly diagnosed patients did (more than 850). The small sample size was acknowledged by the authors as a limitation that may reduce accuracy. Sequencing and analysis were restricted to the TCR beta chain. Compared with newly diagnosed patients, persistent Graves' disease patients had lower TCR Shannon entropy and fewer highly expanded clones, which suggests clonal expansion. Peripheral blood alone was examined, since thyroid tissue, which constituted the primary lesion, could not be accessed. Persistent disease showed preferential use of TRBV28, TRBJ1-2 and TRBJ2-5, whereas newly diagnosed disease favored TRBV20-1 and TRBJ2-1.

The meaning of the sample's time point label: persistent/refractory GD, antithyroid drugs over 5 years with positive TRAb. For both TCR sequencing and RNA sequencing, RNA was extracted from PBMCs in TRIzol. The diagnosis of Graves' disease was made according to American Thyroid Association guidelines. Patients were recruited from an endocrinology department in Xi'an, China. Each patient gave roughly 10 milliliters of peripheral blood, collected in an EDTA anticoagulant tube. Ficoll Paque Plus density gradient separation was used to isolate PBMCs, and no further T cell sorting was done. An Agilent 2100 Bioanalyzer and agarose gel were used to assess RNA quality, and a NanoDrop 2000 was used to measure RNA concentration. Libraries were prepared through multiplex PCR. Sequencer: Illumina HiSeq 4000. To build TCR beta libraries, CDR3 regions were amplified by Arm-PCR using iRepertoire HTBI primers. Gel purification was performed on PCR products prior to sequencing. Processing in the source paper ran as follows. A total of around 66 TRBV and 14 TRBJ segments were identified across samples and were used for gene usage analysis of CDR3 amino acid clonotypes. COPE and FqMerger were used to merge the filtered high-quality paired reads into contigs. Contigs were aligned with BLAST to IMGT TRBV, TRBD and TRBJ reference genes, and CDR3 was defined per IMGT. Clonotypes above 0.1% frequency were classified as highly expanded clones. Repertoire diversity was measured by Shannon entropy, and V-J evenness by the Gini coefficient. Clonotypes shared by more than one individual were considered public. Using fastp trimming at Q25 and MiXCR clonotype assembly, TCRdb reanalyzed the public sequencing data and kept in-frame beta chains. Rows are unified per CDR3 protein, each entry keeping the most common DNA and genes. TCRdb, rather than the study authors, made the V and J calls. The sample profile shows 400,000 or so distinct CDR3 sequences; around 20% of them were found once. Less than 25% of the sample rests with the top ten.

Of note for this clonotype: Its recognized antigen is unknown. Per-base qualities were not stored, and no clone one base away is much larger.

The trim is 0 bases for V and 4 bases for J, with a gap of 8 bases between the germline ends. CDR3 length: 14 amino acids, cysteine to phenylalanine. Just the 42-base CDR3 DNA is kept, in frame starting at base 1. Via the germline V gene, CDR1 is MNHEY and CDR2 SVGAGI. This receptor was identified in a female donor with Graves disease. The source material was peripheral blood mononuclear cells (PBMCs), sampled when the disease was refractory, from a patient treated with antithyroid drugs. The V gene is TRBV6-5 and the J gene is TRBJ2-3; possibly the D gene is TRBD2, per 5 matching bases. The CDR3 amino acid sequence is: CASSYSKGADTQYF. The nucleotides are TGTGCCAGCAGTTACTCGAAGGGAGCAGATACGCAGTATTTT.